This record looks at one T cell receptor (beta chain) sequence and its context. The sample belongs to a study of blood T cell repertoires in COVID-19. This CDR3 comprises 14 residues. Germline-derived CDR1 and CDR2 are SEHNR and FQNEAQ (reference sequence). V was clipped by 4 bases and J by 1 base; unmatched bases: 2. In the source study's methods: Reference gene primer amplification in the assay estimated nucleated cell counts. Data came from immunoSEQ multiplex PCR; TCRdb stores just in-frame clones and leaves some out. The DNA gave D and trimming, while V, J and clone size come from that table. The data hold 450,000 or so clones, with 70% to 90% observed a single time. The Seattle patients joined while their infection was active and were tracked longitudinally afterward.

The rearrangement links TRBV7-9 to TRBJ2-5, with TRBD1 matching 8 bases. Sequencing input: peripheral blood. The TCR was taken from a man between 18 and 35 years old with COVID-19, enrolled during active disease. The CDR3 nucleotides are TGTGCCAGCAGCTCTGGACAGGGCCAAGAGACCCAGTACTTC. Its protein product is CASSSGQGQETQYF.